Listed below are T cell receptor beta chains from one sample, sequenced in a study of blood T cell repertoires in COVID-19. Here immunoSEQ multiplex PCR was the method, and the copy in TCRdb shows in-frame clones only, minus some. The sample records 150,000 to 200,000 clones, approximately 88% being singletons. Sequenced: PBMCs or T cells enriched from blood (not recorded which). The receptors stem from a man between 65 and 85 years old who had been exposed to COVID-19. Both conserved end residues are part of each CDR3. The order of the fields is J gene, V gene, CDR3 length, CDR3 protein.

j_gene: TRBJ1-5; v_gene: TRBV19; len: 13; CDR3aa: CASSIATEHPQHF
j_gene: TRBJ2-3; v_gene: TRBV19; len: 14; CDR3aa: CASSMREPQDTQYF
j_gene: TRBJ2-7; v_gene: TRBV7-2; len: 12; CDR3aa: CASSLDRTVQYF
j_gene: TRBJ1-1; v_gene: TRBV5-1; len: 14; CDR3aa: CASRGRLQNTEAFF
j_gene: TRBJ2-2; v_gene: TRBV7-2; len: 16; CDR3aa: CASSLRQASNTGELFF
j_gene: TRBJ2-4; v_gene: TRBV5-1; len: 14; CDR3aa: CASTPGGGENVQYF
j_gene: TRBJ1-3; v_gene: TRBV3-1/TRBV3-2; len: 14; CDR3aa: CASRQTEGGNTIYF
j_gene: TRBJ1-6; v_gene: TRBV30; len: 14; CDR3aa: CAWSPGRGNSPLHF
j_gene: TRBJ2-7; v_gene: TRBV18; len: 14; CDR3aa: CASSPGLATAEQYF
j_gene: TRBJ2-7; v_gene: TRBV11-2; len: 12; CDR3aa: CASSLVGHEQYF
j_gene: TRBJ1-6; v_gene: TRBV6-2/TRBV6-3; len: 13; CDR3aa: CASSYSQALPLHF
j_gene: TRBJ2-7; v_gene: TRBV6-1; len: 15; CDR3aa: CASSEVVRGTHEQYF
j_gene: TRBJ2-1; v_gene: TRBV7-2; len: 16; CDR3aa: CASRKGGVHSVNEQFF
j_gene: TRBJ1-5; v_gene: TRBV2; len: 16; CDR3aa: CASSDQGVDLRQPQHF
j_gene: TRBJ2-3; v_gene: TRBV7-9; len: 18; CDR3aa: CASSLVSVSGGTTDTQYF
j_gene: TRBJ2-2; v_gene: TRBV27; len: 16; CDR3aa: CASSLTGTGGIGELFF
j_gene: TRBJ2-7; v_gene: TRBV30; len: 15; CDR3aa: CAWSGMGPPSYEQYF
j_gene: TRBJ2-3; v_gene: TRBV7-2; len: 14; CDR3aa: CASSPSGAYDTQYF
j_gene: TRBJ2-7; v_gene: TRBV5-5; len: 14; CDR3aa: CASSSNGASYEQYF
j_gene: TRBJ1-2; v_gene: TRBV21-1; len: 13; CDR3aa: CASSKRQDDGYTF
j_gene: TRBJ2-1; v_gene: TRBV5-1; len: 13; CDR3aa: CASSFSTFNEQFF
j_gene: TRBJ2-4; v_gene: TRBV29-1; len: 14; CDR3aa: CSVQSGGMGNIQYF
j_gene: TRBJ1-2; v_gene: TRBV28; len: 14; CDR3aa: CASSWGQQNYGYTF
j_gene: TRBJ1-3; v_gene: TRBV6-5; len: 15; CDR3aa: CASSYSRDSGNTIYF